This is a list of T cell receptor beta chains from one sample in a study of CXCR3-negative and CXCR3-positive naive CD8 T cells. TCRdb derives one entry per CDR3 protein from the 5' RACE reads, leaving out DNA. The sample spans 70,000 to 95,000 distinct CDR3 sequences; the ten largest clones claim roughly 1.5%. Sequences were obtained from naive CXCR3- CD8+ T cells from blood. These receptors originate from a human donor in good health. Some clones in this sample may be carry-over from other donors' samples. The CDR3 runs from the conserved cysteine through the conserved F or W.

j_gene,v_gene,len,CDR3aa
TRBJ1-2,TRBV28,13,CASSLTGENGYTF
TRBJ2-3,TRBV7-2,17,CASSLEWEDRSTDTQYF
TRBJ1-5,TRBV28,15,CASSLTGQVNQPQHF
TRBJ2-1,TRBV20-1,15,CSARGQGRSYNEQFF
TRBJ2-2,TRBV10-1,13,CASSEFFTGELFF
TRBJ2-1,TRBV20-1,13,CSAPRGLGHEQFF
TRBJ1-6,TRBV6-2/TRBV6-3,14,CASSYDQRFSPLHF
TRBJ2-5,TRBV6-5,17,CASSPDRGDSPRGTQYF
TRBJ2-3,TRBV15,17,CATSNPIGAGHTDTQYF
TRBJ1-4,TRBV4-1,12,CASSQDYEKLFF
TRBJ2-7,TRBV12-3/TRBV12-4,13,CASSWTRSYEQYF
TRBJ2-7,TRBV30,13,CAWSGTNSYEQYF
TRBJ2-7,TRBV6-2/TRBV6-3,15,CASSYDSDSTYEQYF
TRBJ2-2,TRBV29-1,13,CSVVRGNTGELFF
TRBJ1-1,TRBV15,14,CATSRDRENTEAFF
TRBJ1-5,TRBV19,18,CASSAPGGAWLGNQPQHF
TRBJ1-2,TRBV29-1,11,CSFTAGTGNTF
TRBJ2-3,TRBV20-1,16,CSARGFSSGGTDTQYF
TRBJ2-5,TRBV29-1,18,CSVEDQRGSGAPQETQYF
TRBJ2-4,TRBV9,14,CASSVGLAGNIQYF
TRBJ1-1,TRBV21-1,12,CASSNCGREAFF
TRBJ2-2,TRBV28,12,CASSLLSGELFF
TRBJ1-2,TRBV21-1,15,CASHHDGVHDYGYTF
TRBJ2-7,TRBV20-1,15,CSLSPRDSLSYEQYF
TRBJ1-1,TRBV29-1,13,CSVDSVLGTEAFF
TRBJ2-1,TRBV4-3,18,CASSQADHGQGSYNEQFF
TRBJ2-3,TRBV7-6,14,CASSATSGVDTQYF
TRBJ2-4,TRBV5-1,16,CASPREPDLAKNIQYF
TRBJ2-1,TRBV28,18,CASSEHPRSGRAVGEQFF
TRBJ1-1,TRBV29-1,12,CSVDSWTARAFF
TRBJ1-1,TRBV20-1,14,CSARGDRGWTEAFF
TRBJ2-5,TRBV12-3/TRBV12-4,14,CASSLVHQGGTQYF
TRBJ1-2,TRBV21-1,16,CASSKVGHCPNYGYTF
TRBJ2-5,TRBV7-2,15,CASSLLAWTQETQYF
TRBJ1-1,TRBV5-6,14,CASSDHLGNTEAFF
TRBJ2-7,TRBV5-1,14,CASSSSGGAYEQYF
TRBJ2-5,TRBV11-2,11,CASSLAGTQYF
TRBJ2-3,TRBV9,15,CASLGRAGGQDTQYF
TRBJ2-5,TRBV29-1,19,CSAESGRGAVGSSQETQYF
TRBJ2-2,TRBV5-1,17,CASSSGLAGGVTGELFF
TRBJ2-3,TRBV28,15,CASSLRDRPTDTQYF
TRBJ2-3,TRBV28,16,CASSPTSGRPWDTQYF
TRBJ2-7,TRBV15,16,CATSAQNRDSSYEQYF
TRBJ2-7,TRBV7-9,17,CASSLGTGGPGRYEQYF
TRBJ2-3,TRBV6-5,15,CASKTAGGRRDTQYF
TRBJ1-3,TRBV29-1,12,CSVAGSGNTIYF
TRBJ2-1,TRBV24-1,14,CATTPGTGGYEQFF
TRBJ2-1,TRBV7-3,13,CASSAGPYNEQFF
TRBJ2-7,TRBV5-1,15,CASSSGQGRPYEQYF
TRBJ2-7,TRBV5-1,13,CASSFGNSYEQYF
TRBJ2-7,TRBV12-3/TRBV12-4,13,CASTSWGSYEQYF
TRBJ2-2,TRBV7-6,18,CASTVFLTGQSNTGELFF
TRBJ2-7,TRBV28,13,CASSFRPGLEQYF
TRBJ1-5,TRBV9,14,CASNKGDSNQPQHF
TRBJ2-5,TRBV2,13,CASSPQGGETQYF
TRBJ1-1,TRBV29-1,13,CSVLGGAGTEAFF
TRBJ2-7,TRBV10-2,12,CASRISSYEQYF
TRBJ2-5,TRBV14,17,CASSRGESGSFQETQYF
TRBJ2-7,TRBV7-9,15,CASSHLEGAIYEQYF
TRBJ2-7,TRBV7-9,13,CASSPGQGIEQYF